This T cell receptor beta chain was observed in a study of response to subunit inactivated influenza vaccine. TCRdb itself ran the RT-PCR reads through MiXCR, one entry per CDR3 protein. Among around 580,000 distinct CDR3 sequences listed, roughly 15% were seen once. There are a few counts of this clonotype. The V gene's germline CDR1 is SGHRS and CDR2 YFSETQ. V was clipped by 0 bases and J by 3 bases, with 19 bases between them. The CDR3 is made up of 17 amino acids. The chain joins TRBV5-1 to TRBJ2-7; D perhaps matches TRBD1 (6 bases). This specimen consisted of PBMCs from blood, obtained approximately 12 days after vaccination. This TCR was sampled from a man aged 45-60 years who received an inactivated influenza vaccine. The CDR3 is CASSLDPGDLYIYEQYF. In DNA, the CDR3 is TGCGCCAGCAGCTTGGATCCAGGGGACCTATATATCTACGAGCAGTACTTC.